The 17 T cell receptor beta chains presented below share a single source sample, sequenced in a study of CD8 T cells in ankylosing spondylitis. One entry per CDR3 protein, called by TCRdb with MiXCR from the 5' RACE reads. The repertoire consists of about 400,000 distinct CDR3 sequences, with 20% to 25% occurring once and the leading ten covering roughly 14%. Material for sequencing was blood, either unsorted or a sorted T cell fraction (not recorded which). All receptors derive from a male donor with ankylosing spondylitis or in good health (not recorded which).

CDR3 loop: CSAELAGANYEQYF. CDR3 nucleotides: TGCAGTGCTGAGCTAGCGGGGGCAAACTACGAGCAGTACTTC. The rearrangement joins TRBV20-1 to TRBJ2-7, with 10 bases lining up with TRBD2. The V segment lost 5 bases and the J segment 3 bases; nucleotides outside the gene matches: 7. In germline, CDR1 is DFQATT, CDR2 SNEGSKA (reference sequence). This CDR3 contains 14 residues.

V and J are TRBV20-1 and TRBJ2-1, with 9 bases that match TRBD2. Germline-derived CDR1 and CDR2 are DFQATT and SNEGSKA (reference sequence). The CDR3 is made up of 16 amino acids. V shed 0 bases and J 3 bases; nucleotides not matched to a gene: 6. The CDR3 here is CSARDWASGDYNEQFF. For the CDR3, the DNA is TGCAGTGCTAGAGATTGGGCTAGCGGGGACTACAATGAGCAGTTCTTC.

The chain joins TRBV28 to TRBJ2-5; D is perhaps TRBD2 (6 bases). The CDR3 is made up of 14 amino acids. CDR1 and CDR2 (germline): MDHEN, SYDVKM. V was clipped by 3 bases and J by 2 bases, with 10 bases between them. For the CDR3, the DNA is TGTGCCAGCAGTTTCCTCGGACTACAAGAGACCCAGTACTTC. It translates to CASSFLGLQETQYF.

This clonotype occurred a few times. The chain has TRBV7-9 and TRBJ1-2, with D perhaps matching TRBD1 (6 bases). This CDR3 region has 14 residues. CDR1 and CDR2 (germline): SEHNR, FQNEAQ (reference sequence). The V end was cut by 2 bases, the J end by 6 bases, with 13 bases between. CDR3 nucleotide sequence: TGTGCCAGCAGCTTATCTGGGGGGGCGAATGGCTACACCTTC. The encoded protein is CASSLSGGANGYTF.

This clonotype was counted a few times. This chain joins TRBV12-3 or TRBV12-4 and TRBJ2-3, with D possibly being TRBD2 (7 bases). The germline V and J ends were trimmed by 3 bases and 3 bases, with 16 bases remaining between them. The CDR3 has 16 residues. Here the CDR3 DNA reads TGTGCCAGCAGTTTCCGATGGGGGGGGGCAACAGATACGCAGTATTTT. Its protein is CASSFRWGGATDTQYF.

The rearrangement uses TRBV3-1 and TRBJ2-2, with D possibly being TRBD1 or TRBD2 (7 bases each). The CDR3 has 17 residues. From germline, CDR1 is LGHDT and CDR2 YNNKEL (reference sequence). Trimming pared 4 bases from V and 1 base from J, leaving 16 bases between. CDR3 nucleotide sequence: TGTGCCAGCAGCCGGGGGGAGGGGGCCTTGAACACCGGGGAGCTGTTTTTT. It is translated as CASSRGEGALNTGELFF.

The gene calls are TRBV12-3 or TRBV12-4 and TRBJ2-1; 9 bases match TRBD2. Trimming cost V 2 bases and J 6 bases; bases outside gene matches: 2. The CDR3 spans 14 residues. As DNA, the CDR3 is TGTGCCAGCAGTTTAATTAGCGGGGGCAATGAGCAGTTCTTC. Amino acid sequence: CASSLISGGNEQFF.

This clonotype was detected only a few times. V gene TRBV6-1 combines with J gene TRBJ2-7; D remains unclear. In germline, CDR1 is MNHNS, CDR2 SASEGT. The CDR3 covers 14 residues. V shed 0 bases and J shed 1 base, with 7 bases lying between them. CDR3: CASSEARLSYEQYF. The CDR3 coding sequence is TGTGCCAGCAGTGAAGCACGGCTATCCTACGAGCAGTACTTC.

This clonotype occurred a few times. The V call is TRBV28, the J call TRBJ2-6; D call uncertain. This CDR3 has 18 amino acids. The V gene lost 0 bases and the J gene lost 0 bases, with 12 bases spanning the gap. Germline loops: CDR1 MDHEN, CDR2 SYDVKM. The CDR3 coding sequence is TGTGCCAGCAGTTTATGGGGAACAGCCGGCTCTGGGGCCAACGTCCTGACTTTC. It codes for CASSLWGTAGSGANVLTF.

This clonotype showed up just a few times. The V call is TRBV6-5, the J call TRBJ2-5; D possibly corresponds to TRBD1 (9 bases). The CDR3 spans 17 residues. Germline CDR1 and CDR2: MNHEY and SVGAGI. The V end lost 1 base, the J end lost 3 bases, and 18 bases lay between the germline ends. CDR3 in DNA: TGTGCCAGCAGTTACTTAGCGGGACAGGGACCCGAAGAGACCCAGTACTTC. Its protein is CASSYLAGQGPEETQYF.

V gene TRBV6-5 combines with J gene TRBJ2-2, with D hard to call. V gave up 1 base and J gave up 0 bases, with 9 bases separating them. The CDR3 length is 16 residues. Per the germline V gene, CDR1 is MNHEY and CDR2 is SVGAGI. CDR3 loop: CASSYYGRANTGELFF. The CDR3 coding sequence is TGTGCCAGCAGTTACTACGGACGGGCGAACACCGGGGAGCTGTTTTTT.

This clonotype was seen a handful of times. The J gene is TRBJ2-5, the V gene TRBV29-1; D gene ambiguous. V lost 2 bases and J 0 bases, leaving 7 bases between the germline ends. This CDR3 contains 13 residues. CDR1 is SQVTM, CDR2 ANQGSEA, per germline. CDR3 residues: CSVEPQDQETQYF. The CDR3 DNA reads TGCAGCGTTGAACCCCAGGACCAAGAGACCCAGTACTTC.

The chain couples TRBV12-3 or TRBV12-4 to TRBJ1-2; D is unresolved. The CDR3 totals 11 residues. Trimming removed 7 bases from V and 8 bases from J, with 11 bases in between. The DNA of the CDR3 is TGTGCCAGCAAAGGGTTATTGGGCTACACCTTC. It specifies CASKGLLGYTF.

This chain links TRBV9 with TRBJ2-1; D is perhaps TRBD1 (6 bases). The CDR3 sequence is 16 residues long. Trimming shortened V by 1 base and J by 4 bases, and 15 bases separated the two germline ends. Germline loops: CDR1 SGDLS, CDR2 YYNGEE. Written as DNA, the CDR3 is TGTGCCAGCAGCGTATACGGACAGAGCGAGTACAATGAGCAGTTCTTC. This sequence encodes CASSVYGQSEYNEQFF. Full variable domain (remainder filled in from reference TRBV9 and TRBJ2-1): DSGVTQTPKHLITATGQRVTLRCSPRSGDLSVYWYQQSLDQGLQFLIQYYNGEERAKGNILERFSAQQFPDLHSELNLSSLELGDSALYFCASSVYGQSEYNEQFFGPGTRLTVL.

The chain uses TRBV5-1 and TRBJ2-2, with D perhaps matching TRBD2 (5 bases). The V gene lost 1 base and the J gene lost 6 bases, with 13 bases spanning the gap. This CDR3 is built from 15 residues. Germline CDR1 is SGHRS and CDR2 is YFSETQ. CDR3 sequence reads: CASSLKVARPGELFF. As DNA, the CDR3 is TGCGCCAGCAGCTTGAAGGTAGCGAGGCCCGGGGAGCTGTTTTTT.

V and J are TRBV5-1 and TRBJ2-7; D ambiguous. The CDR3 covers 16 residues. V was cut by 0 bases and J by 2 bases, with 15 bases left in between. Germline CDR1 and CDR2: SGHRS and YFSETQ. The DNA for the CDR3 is TGCGCCAGCAGCTTGGAGAGTGTGACGTCCCCCTACGAGCAGTACTTC. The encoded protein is CASSLESVTSPYEQYF.

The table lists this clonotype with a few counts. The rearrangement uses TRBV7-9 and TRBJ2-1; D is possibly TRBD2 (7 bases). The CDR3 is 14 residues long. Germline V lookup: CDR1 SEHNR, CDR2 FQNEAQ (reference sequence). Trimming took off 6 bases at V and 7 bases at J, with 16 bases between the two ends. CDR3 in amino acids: CASSLTGGTNEQFF. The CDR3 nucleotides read TGTGCCAGCAGTTTAACGGGGGGCACAAATGAGCAGTTCTTC.